The subject of this entry is one T cell receptor beta chain. Its cognate antigen is unknown. This sample stems from a study of cytomegalovirus exposure and HLA in healthy donors. Study-wide findings and caveats: Confirmation was obtained in vitro that a few CMV-associated chains are specific for CMV antigens. In a later analysis, TCR beta V- and J-gene trimming was associated with a missense DCLRE1C variant. The number of N-insertions in an Asian-associated ancestry cluster was reportedly below the 666-donor mean in a later analysis.

PCR used 60 Vbeta primers and 13 Jbeta primers. In the study's own analysis: Later reanalysis found around 80 million unique TCR beta chains, roughly 9.9 million of them shared. Assay used: immunoSEQ multiplex PCR; TCRdb lists only in-frame clones, some missing. Clonal size and the V and J genes are those of that table, whereas D and trimming came from the DNA. The sample holds some 110,000 clones, more than 65% seen once. Germline assignment: CDR1 SEHNR and CDR2 FQNEAQ (reference sequence). V was shortened by 7 bases and J by 1 base, with 13 bases between the two germline ends. The CDR3 has 14 residues.

The sample comprised PBMCs. The V and J genes are TRBV7-9 and TRBJ1-1; a weak D match, TRBD1 (5 bases). The TCR originated in a woman aged 25 to 45 in good health and CMV-seronegative. The DNA for the CDR3 is TGTGCCAGCAACCTCTGGGGGGAGAACACTGAAGCTTTCTTT. Encoded protein: CASNLWGENTEAFF.